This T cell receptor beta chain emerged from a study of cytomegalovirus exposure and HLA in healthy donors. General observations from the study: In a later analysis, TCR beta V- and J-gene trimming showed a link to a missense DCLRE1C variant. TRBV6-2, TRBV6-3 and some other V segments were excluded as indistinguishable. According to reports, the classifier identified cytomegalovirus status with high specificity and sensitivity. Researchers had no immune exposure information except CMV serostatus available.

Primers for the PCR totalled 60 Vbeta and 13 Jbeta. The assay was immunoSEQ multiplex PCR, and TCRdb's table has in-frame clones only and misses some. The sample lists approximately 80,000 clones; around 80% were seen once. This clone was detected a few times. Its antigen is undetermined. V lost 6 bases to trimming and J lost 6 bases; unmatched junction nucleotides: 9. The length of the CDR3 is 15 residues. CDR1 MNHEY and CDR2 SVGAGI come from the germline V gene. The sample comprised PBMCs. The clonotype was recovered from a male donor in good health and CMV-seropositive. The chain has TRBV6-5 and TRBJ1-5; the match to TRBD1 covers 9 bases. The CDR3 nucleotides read TGTGCCAGCAGCTTGGGACAGGGAAGTTCTCAGCCCCAGCATTTT. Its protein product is CASSLGQGSSQPQHF.